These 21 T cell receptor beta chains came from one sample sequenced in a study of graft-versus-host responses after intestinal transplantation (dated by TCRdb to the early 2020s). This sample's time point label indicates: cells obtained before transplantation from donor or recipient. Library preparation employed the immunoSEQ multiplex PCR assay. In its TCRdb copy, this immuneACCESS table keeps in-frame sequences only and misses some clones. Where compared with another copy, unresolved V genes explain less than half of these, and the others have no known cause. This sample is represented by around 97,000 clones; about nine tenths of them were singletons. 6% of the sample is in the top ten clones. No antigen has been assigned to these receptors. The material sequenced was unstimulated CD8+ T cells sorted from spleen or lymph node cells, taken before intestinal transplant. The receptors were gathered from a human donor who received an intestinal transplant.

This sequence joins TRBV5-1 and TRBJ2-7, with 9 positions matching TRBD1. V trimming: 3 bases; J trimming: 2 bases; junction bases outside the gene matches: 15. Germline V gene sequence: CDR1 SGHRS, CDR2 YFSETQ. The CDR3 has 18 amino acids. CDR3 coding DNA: TGCGCCAGCAGCTGGCCGGGACAGGGTAACCGTAAGCCCTACGAGCAGTACTTC. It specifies CASSWPGQGNRKPYEQYF. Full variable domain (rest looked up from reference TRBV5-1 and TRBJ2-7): KAGVTQTPRYLIKTRGQQVTLSCSPISGHRSVSWYQQTPGQGLQFLFEYFSETQRNKGNFPGRFSGRQFSNSRSEMNVSTLELGDSALYLCASSWPGQGNRKPYEQYFGPGTRLTVT.

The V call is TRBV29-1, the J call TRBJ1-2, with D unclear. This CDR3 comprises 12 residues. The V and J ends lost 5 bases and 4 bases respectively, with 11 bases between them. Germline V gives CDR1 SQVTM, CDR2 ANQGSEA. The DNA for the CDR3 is TGCAGCGTTCCTGGCGGCTTCTATGGCTACACCTTC. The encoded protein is CSVPGGFYGYTF.

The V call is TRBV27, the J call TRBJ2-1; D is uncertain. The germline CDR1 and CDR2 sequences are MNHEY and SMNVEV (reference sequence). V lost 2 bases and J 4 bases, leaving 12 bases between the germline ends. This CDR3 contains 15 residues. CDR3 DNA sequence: TGTGCCAGCAGTTTAATCGGGCCAGCTTACAATGAGCAGTTCTTC. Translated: CASSLIGPAYNEQFF.

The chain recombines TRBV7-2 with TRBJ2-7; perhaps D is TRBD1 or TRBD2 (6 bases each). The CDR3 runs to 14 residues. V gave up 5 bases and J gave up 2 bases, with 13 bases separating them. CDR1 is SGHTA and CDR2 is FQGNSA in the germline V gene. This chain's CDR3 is CASSQGGLTYEQYF. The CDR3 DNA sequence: TGTGCCAGCAGCCAAGGGGGACTTACCTACGAGCAGTACTTC.

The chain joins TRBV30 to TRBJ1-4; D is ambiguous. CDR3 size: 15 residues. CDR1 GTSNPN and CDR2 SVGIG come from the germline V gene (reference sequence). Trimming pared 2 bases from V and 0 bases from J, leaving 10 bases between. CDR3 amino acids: CAWSSSPATNEKLFF. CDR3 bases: TGTGCCTGGAGTTCATCACCTGCAACTAATGAAAAACTGTTTTTT.

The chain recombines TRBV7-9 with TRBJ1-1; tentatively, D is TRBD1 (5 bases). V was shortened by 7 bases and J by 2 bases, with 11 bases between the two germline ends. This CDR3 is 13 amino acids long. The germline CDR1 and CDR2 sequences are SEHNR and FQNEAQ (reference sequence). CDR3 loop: CASTGGDNTEAFF. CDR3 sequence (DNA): TGTGCCAGCACCGGGGGAGATAACACTGAAGCTTTCTTT.

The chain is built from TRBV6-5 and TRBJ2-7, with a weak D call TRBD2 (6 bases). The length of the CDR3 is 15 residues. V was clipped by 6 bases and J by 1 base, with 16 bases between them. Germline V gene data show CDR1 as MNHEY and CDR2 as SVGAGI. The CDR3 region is CASRESGGASYEQYF. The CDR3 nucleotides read TGTGCCAGCAGAGAATCCGGAGGGGCTTCCTACGAGCAGTACTTC.

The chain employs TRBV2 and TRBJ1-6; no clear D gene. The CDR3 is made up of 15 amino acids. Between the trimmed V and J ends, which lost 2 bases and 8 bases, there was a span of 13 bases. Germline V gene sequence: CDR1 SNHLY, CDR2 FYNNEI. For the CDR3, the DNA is TGTGCCAGCAGTGAACCCCGGGTGGTAGATTCACCCCTCCACTTT. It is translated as CASSEPRVVDSPLHF.

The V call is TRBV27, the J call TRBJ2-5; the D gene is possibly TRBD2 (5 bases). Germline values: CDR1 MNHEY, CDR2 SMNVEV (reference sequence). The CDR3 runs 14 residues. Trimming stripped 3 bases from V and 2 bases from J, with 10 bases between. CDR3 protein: CASSFVGVQETQYF. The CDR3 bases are TGTGCCAGCAGTTTTGTCGGGGTTCAAGAGACCCAGTACTTC.

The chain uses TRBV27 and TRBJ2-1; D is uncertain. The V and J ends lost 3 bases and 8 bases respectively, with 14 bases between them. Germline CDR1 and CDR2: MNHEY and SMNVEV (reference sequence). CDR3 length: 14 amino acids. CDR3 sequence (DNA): TGTGCCAGCAGTTTTATAAGGGATTGGGATGAGCAGTTCTTC. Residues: CASSFIRDWDEQFF.

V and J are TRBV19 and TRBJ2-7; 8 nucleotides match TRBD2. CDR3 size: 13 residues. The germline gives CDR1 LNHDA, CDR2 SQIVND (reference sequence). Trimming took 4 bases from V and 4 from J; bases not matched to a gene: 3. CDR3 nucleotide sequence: TGTGCCAGTAGTAACGGGGGGGCTTACGAGCAGTACTTC. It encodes CASSNGGAYEQYF.

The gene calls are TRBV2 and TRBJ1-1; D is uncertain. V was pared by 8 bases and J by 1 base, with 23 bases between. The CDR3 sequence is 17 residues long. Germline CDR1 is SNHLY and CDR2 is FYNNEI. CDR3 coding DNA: TGTGCCAGCCATGGCCCGAAAGCGCACCTGAAGAACACTGAAGCTTTCTTT. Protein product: CASHGPKAHLKNTEAFF. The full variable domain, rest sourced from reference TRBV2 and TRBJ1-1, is EPEVTQTPSHQVTQMGQEVILRCVPISNHLYFYWYRQILGQKVEFLVSFYNNEISEKSEIFDDQFSVERPDGSNFTLKIRSTKLEDSAMYFCASHGPKAHLKNTEAFFGQGTRLTVV.

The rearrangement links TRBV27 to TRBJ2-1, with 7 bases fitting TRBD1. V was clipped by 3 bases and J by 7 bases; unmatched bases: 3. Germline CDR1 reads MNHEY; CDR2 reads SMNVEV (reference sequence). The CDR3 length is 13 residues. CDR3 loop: CASSFTGDNEQFF. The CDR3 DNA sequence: TGTGCCAGCAGTTTCACAGGGGATAATGAGCAGTTCTTC.

This chain's CDR3 is CASSSGGIEYF. The CDR3 DNA follows: TGTGCCAGCAGCAGCGGGGGCATTGAGTACTTC. The chain employs TRBV9 and TRBJ2-7, with 8 bases fitting TRBD2. Germline V gene lookup returns CDR1 SGDLS and CDR2 YYNGEE. This CDR3 has 11 residues. V lost 4 bases to trimming and J lost 11 bases; unmatched junction nucleotides: 5.

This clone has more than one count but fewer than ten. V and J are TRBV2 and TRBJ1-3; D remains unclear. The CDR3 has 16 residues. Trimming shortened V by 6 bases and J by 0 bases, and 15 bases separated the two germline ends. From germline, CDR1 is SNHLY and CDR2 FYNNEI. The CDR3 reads CASRASTALSGNTIYF. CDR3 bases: TGTGCCAGCAGGGCTTCGACGGCTCTCTCTGGAAACACCATATATTTT. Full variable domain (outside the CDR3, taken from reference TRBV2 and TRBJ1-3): EPEVTQTPSHQVTQMGQEVILRCVPISNHLYFYWYRQILGQKVEFLVSFYNNEISEKSEIFDDQFSVERPDGSNFTLKIRSTKLEDSAMYFCASRASTALSGNTIYFGEGSWLTVV.

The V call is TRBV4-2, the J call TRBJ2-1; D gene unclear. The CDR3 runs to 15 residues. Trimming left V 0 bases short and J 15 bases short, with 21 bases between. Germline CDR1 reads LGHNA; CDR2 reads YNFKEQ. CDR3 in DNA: TGTGCCAGCAGCCAAGAAGCTGTAGGCTACCCAGGTGTGTTCTTC. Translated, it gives CASSQEAVGYPGVFF.

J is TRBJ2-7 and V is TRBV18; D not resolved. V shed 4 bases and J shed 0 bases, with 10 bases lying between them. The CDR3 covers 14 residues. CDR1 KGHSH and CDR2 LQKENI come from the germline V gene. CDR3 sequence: CASSLGPPSYEQYF. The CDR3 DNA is TGTGCCAGCTCACTCGGTCCCCCCTCCTACGAGCAGTACTTC. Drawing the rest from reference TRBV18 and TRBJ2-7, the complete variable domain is NAGVMQNPRHLVRRRGQEARLRCSPMKGHSHVYWYRQLPEEGLKFMVYLQKENIIDESGMPKERFSAEFPKEGPSILRIQQVVRGDSAAYFCASSLGPPSYEQYFGPGTRLTVT.

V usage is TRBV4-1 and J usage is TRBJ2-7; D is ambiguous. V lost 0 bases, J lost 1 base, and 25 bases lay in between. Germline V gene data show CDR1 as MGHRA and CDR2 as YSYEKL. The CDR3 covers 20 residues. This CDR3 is CASSQDGYTLSRRGSYEQYF. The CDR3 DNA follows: TGCGCCAGCAGCCAAGATGGATATACTTTGTCTAGGCGAGGTTCCTACGAGCAGTACTTC.

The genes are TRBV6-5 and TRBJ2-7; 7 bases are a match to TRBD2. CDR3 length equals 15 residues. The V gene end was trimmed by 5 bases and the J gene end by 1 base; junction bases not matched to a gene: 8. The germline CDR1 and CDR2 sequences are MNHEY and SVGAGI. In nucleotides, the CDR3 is TGTGCCAGCAGTACTGGACTAGTGAATTCCTACGAGCAGTACTTC. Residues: CASSTGLVNSYEQYF.

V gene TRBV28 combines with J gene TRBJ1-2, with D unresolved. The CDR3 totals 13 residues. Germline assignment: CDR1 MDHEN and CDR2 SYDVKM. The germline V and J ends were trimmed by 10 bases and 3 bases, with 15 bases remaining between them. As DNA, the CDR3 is TGTGCCACCAAGGAGGTCGGGGACTATGGCTACACCTTC. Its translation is CATKEVGDYGYTF.

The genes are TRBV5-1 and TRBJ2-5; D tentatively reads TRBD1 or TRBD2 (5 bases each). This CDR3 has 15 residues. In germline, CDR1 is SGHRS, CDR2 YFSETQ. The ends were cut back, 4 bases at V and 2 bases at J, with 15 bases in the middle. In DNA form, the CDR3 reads TGCGCCAGCAGCGGACTCCTAGGGGATCAAGAGACCCAGTACTTC. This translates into CASSGLLGDQETQYF.